Listed below are T cell receptor beta chains from one sample, sequenced in a study of OX40 agonist ivuxolimab in advanced cancers. The method was immunoSEQ multiplex PCR; TCRdb's version includes in-frame clones alone and lacks a portion of them. The sample has 30,000 or so clones, roughly 91% seen once. Sequenced material: CD4+ or CD8+ T cells sorted from blood, taken in a trial of the OX40 agonist ivuxolimab. The receptors were gathered from an adult with an advanced solid tumor such as melanoma, head and neck, liver or kidney cancer. Both conserved end residues are part of each CDR3.

V: TRBV5-3; J: TRBJ1-3; length: 14; CDR3: CASSFQGYGNTIYF
V: TRBV19; J: TRBJ2-7; length: 13; CDR3: CASSAWGGEEQYF
V: TRBV15; J: TRBJ1-2; length: 15; CDR3: CATTSRGGILHGYTF
V: TRBV29-1; J: TRBJ2-2; length: 12; CDR3: CSVHLGTGELFF
V: TRBV6-5; J: TRBJ2-7; length: 13; CDR3: CASSYLKAGEQYF
V: TRBV11-2; J: TRBJ2-7; length: 15; CDR3: CASSKAGSSSYEQYF
V: TRBV5-4; J: TRBJ2-7; length: 13; CDR3: CASSFWQFDEQYF
V: TRBV6-1; J: TRBJ2-7; length: 13; CDR3: CASSVAASYEQYF
V: TRBV19; J: TRBJ1-1; length: 13; CDR3: CASSIGANTEAFF
V: TRBV4-1; J: TRBJ2-3; length: 19; CDR3: CASSQEGGRTSGATDTQYF
V: TRBV5-1; J: TRBJ1-6; length: 16; CDR3: CASSLLGHTGNSPLHF
V: TRBV9; J: TRBJ2-7; length: 16; CDR3: CASSVSTSGKTYEQYF
V: TRBV6-5; J: TRBJ2-7; length: 16; CDR3: CASSYSKTTISYEQYF
V: TRBV30; J: TRBJ1-2; length: 14; CDR3: CAWIGTVWNYGYTF
V: TRBV2; J: TRBJ2-1; length: 16; CDR3: CASSTRTSGGHNEQFF
V: TRBV4-1; J: TRBJ2-6; length: 16; CDR3: CASSQEEGSGANVLTF
V: TRBV7-9; J: TRBJ1-3; length: 16; CDR3: CASSPTEGAPGNTIYF
V: TRBV6-5; J: TRBJ2-5; length: 13; CDR3: CASSYAGWETQYF
V: TRBV9; J: TRBJ2-7; length: 13; CDR3: CASSPWTGSEQYF
V: TRBV6-5; J: TRBJ2-7; length: 15; CDR3: CASSYSGTAAYEQYF
V: TRBV14; J: TRBJ2-1; length: 14; CDR3: CASSTTGTYNEQFF
V: TRBV4-1; J: TRBJ1-6; length: 15; CDR3: CASSHLQGEDSPLHF
V: TRBV7-9; J: TRBJ1-1; length: 15; CDR3: CASSHEGDLHTEAFF
V: TRBV4-1; J: TRBJ1-6; length: 15; CDR3: CASSQVDRGKSPLHF
V: TRBV14; J: TRBJ2-7; length: 14; CDR3: CASSRWGRAYEQYF
V: TRBV2; J: TRBJ2-5; length: 12; CDR3: CARLAGRETQYF
V: TRBV6-5; J: TRBJ2-1; length: 15; CDR3: CASRNGGAAYNEQFF
V: TRBV5-1; J: TRBJ2-2; length: 13; CDR3: CASSFPRDGELFF
V: TRBV9; J: TRBJ2-7; length: 16; CDR3: CASSEGPGLVSYEQYF
V: TRBV5-4; J: TRBJ2-7; length: 13; CDR3: CASSLPEGVEQYF
V: TRBV7-3; J: TRBJ2-2; length: 15; CDR3: CASSLAGANTGELFF
V: TRBV27; J: TRBJ1-5; length: 13; CDR3: CASSLGLNQPQHF
V: TRBV4-2; J: TRBJ1-2; length: 13; CDR3: CASSPGGDYGYTF
V: TRBV14; J: TRBJ1-1; length: 15; CDR3: CASSQDLQGNTEAFF
V: TRBV5-6; J: TRBJ2-7; length: 14; CDR3: CASSFRDGGFEQYF
V: TRBV7-8; J: TRBJ1-1; length: 13; CDR3: CASSLAHGTEAFF
V: TRBV11-2; J: TRBJ1-1; length: 16; CDR3: CASSLDGRGGSDEAFF
V: TRBV6-6; J: TRBJ1-2; length: 13; CDR3: CASGQGVRDGYTF
V: TRBV7-9; J: TRBJ1-5; length: 14; CDR3: CASSSDRGNQPQHF
V: TRBV7-6; J: TRBJ2-2; length: 14; CDR3: CASSPAGSTGELFF
V: TRBV27; J: TRBJ2-1; length: 15; CDR3: CASSLSGGSYNEQFF
V: TRBV9; J: TRBJ2-5; length: 14; CDR3: CASSYTGSQETQYF
V: TRBV5-1; J: TRBJ1-1; length: 14; CDR3: CASSLDNLNTEAFF
V: TRBV18; J: TRBJ2-5; length: 11; CDR3: CASSLQETQYF
V: TRBV5-6; J: TRBJ2-2; length: 18; CDR3: CASSLLPSGRAYTGELFF
V: TRBV10-3; J: TRBJ2-7; length: 14; CDR3: CAISGGQTSYEQYF
V: TRBV5-6; J: TRBJ2-1; length: 16; CDR3: CASSSPGLAEYNEQFF
V: TRBV29-1; J: TRBJ2-5; length: 13; CDR3: CSALGDRRQTQYF
V: TRBV4-1; J: TRBJ1-5; length: 17; CDR3: CASSQVDMGLVNQPQHF
V: TRBV6-1; J: TRBJ2-7; length: 13; CDR3: CASSRTILYEQYF
V: TRBV2; J: TRBJ2-1; length: 15; CDR3: CASSQRQGSYNEQFF
V: TRBV19; J: TRBJ2-7; length: 14; CDR3: CASSPPGSSYEQYF
V: TRBV5-6; J: TRBJ1-1; length: 12; CDR3: CASSFGGTEAFF
V: TRBV27; J: TRBJ2-7; length: 13; CDR3: CASSLGREYEQYF
V: TRBV4-3; J: TRBJ2-2; length: 15; CDR3: CASSQGQGMGGELFF
V: TRBV14; J: TRBJ2-5; length: 18; CDR3: CASSQDRPSGRAGRDQYF
V: TRBV9; J: TRBJ2-1; length: 13; CDR3: CASAPELYNEQFF
V: TRBV7-3; J: TRBJ2-1; length: 11; CDR3: CASSSGLEQFF
V: TRBV25-1; J: TRBJ2-1; length: 17; CDR3: CASSPPTTSGRGNEQFF